The 20 T cell receptor beta chains reported below all come from one sample, sequenced in a study of T cells in women clearing cervical HPV infection. The data were produced by immunoSEQ multiplex PCR, yet TCRdb's version contains in-frame clones alone and is incomplete. The table for this sample gives more than 30,000 clones. Source material: blood buffy coat. The receptors shown here come from a woman between 18 and 75 years old with a cervical HPV16 infection that either progressed to CIN3+ or cleared (not recorded which).

A note on this clone: The read ends 3 residues shy of where the CDR3 ends; the end is completed using the germline J gene. V and J are TRBV20-1 and TRBJ1-5, with 7 bases that match TRBD1. Trimming removed 5 bases from V and 5 bases from J; junction bases left unmatched: 9. CDR3 length equals 14 residues. Germline V gene data show CDR1 as DFQATT and CDR2 as SNEGSKA (reference sequence). CDR3 DNA (partial): TGCAGTGCTGAGAGATACAGGGGACATCAGCCC. It is translated as CSAERYRGHQP. In full, the CDR3 is CSAERYRGHQPQHF.

Concerning this clone: Germline is not matched at one junction end, which may reflect a read error. The DNA ends 3 residues before the CDR3 does, and the rest of the CDR3 is filled in from the germline J gene. The chain employs TRBV4-2 and TRBJ1-2; no clear D gene. CDR3 size: 17 residues. Germline CDR1 is LGHNA and CDR2 is YNFKEQ. CDR3 DNA (partial): TGCGCCAGCAGCCGAGAACGATTGCCAGACTCTAACTATGGC. Amino acid sequence: CASSRERLPDSNYG. The full CDR3 reads CASSRERLPDSNYGYTF.

As regards this clone: The read falls 3 residues short of the CDR3 end, and the missing part is taken from the germline J gene. The chain uses TRBV20-1 and TRBJ2-2, with 10 bases that match TRBD2. Germline V CDR1 and CDR2: DFQATT, SNEGSKA (reference sequence). The J segment lost 3 bases and the V segment lost 2 bases, leaving 0 bases of the junction unmatched. CDR3 length equals 14 residues. CDR3 DNA, as far as it was read: TGCAGTGCTAGACTAGCGGGGGACACCGGGGAG. Amino acid sequence: CSARLAGDTGE. The CDR3 as a whole reads CSARLAGDTGELFF.

Comments on this clone: The read falls 3 residues short of the CDR3 end, and the missing part is taken from the germline J gene. This chain links TRBV18 with TRBJ1-2; D is undetermined. Germline values: CDR1 KGHSH, CDR2 LQKENI. With 3 bases removed from V and 2 bases from J, the gap between germline ends came to 7 bases. The CDR3 is made up of 13 amino acids. CDR3 bases read: TGTGCCAGCTCACCGGAACAGAACTATGGC. Amino acids: CASSPEQNYG. In full, the CDR3 reads CASSPEQNYGYTF. The entire variable domain, with the rest obtained from reference TRBV18 and TRBJ1-2, is as follows: NAGVMQNPRHLVRRRGQEARLRCSPMKGHSHVYWYRQLPEEGLKFMVYLQKENIIDESGMPKERFSAEFPKEGPSILRIQQVVRGDSAAYFCASSPEQNYGYTFGSGTRLTVV.

The CDR3 DNA, read in part, is TGCGCCAGCAGCTTGGGCAGGGGGCTAAATGAG. This encodes CASSLGRGLNE. The whole CDR3 region reads CASSLGRGLNEQFF. This chain connects TRBV5-1 to TRBJ2-1, with TRBD1 matching over 8 bases. The read stops 3 residues short of the end of the CDR3; the missing end is completed from the germline J gene. CDR1 and CDR2 from the germline V gene are SGHRS and YFSETQ. This CDR3 spans 14 amino acids. V gave up 0 bases and J gave up 7 bases; unmatched junction bases: 3. Combining the CDR3 with reference TRBV5-1 and TRBJ2-1 gives the whole variable domain KAGVTQTPRYLIKTRGQQVTLSCSPISGHRSVSWYQQTPGQGLQFLFEYFSETQRNKGNFPGRFSGRQFSNSRSEMNVSTLELGDSALYLCASSLGRGLNEQFFGPGTRLTVL.

In regard to this clone: The CDR3 end falls 3 residues outside the read, so it is completed with the germline J gene. The chain carries TRBV6-1 and TRBJ1-3; D gene ambiguous. Looked up from germline, CDR1 is MNHNS and CDR2 is SASEGT. There are 15 residues in the CDR3. Trimming left V 3 bases short and J 4 bases short, with 13 bases between. The sequenced CDR3 bases are TGTGCCAGCAGTGACAGGTTCTCGGGGGGAAACACC. This codes for CASSDRFSGGNT. The entire CDR3 is CASSDRFSGGNTIYF.

Concerning this clone: The CDR3 extends 3 residues past the end of the read, so its final part is completed from the germline J gene. The chain uses TRBV11-2 and TRBJ2-7; D perhaps matches TRBD2 (5 bases). This CDR3 has 13 residues. The V gene lost 4 bases and the J gene lost 2 bases, with 9 bases spanning the gap. The germline CDR1 and CDR2 sequences are SGHAT and FQNNGV. The CDR3 here is CASSSGVAYEQYF. The part of the CDR3 DNA that was read is TGTGCCAGCAGCTCCGGGGTTGCCTACGAG.

Turning to this clone: From the germline J gene comes the end of the CDR3, since the read stops 3 residues before it. The rearrangement uses TRBV3-1 (or the pseudogene TRBV3-2) and TRBJ2-5; TRBD1 matches 7 bases. The V gene's germline CDR1 is LGHDT and CDR2 YNNKEL (reference sequence). The V gene end was trimmed by 4 bases and the J gene end by 3 bases; junction bases not matched to a gene: 17. CDR3 length: 18 amino acids. CDR3: CASSPDPPVGTVKETQYF. The covered CDR3 bases are TGTGCCAGCAGCCCAGATCCCCCGGTGGGGACAGTCAAAGAGACC.

As concerns this clone: The read terminates 3 residues ahead of where the CDR3 ends, so the germline J gene completes it. The chain combines TRBV6-2 or TRBV6-3 with TRBJ2-5; TRBD2 agrees at 7 bases. The CDR3 runs 14 residues. CDR1 is MNHEY and CDR2 is SVGEGT in the germline V gene. V trimming: 6 bases; J trimming: 1 base; junction bases outside the gene matches: 5. The CDR3 sequence is CASRPWTSQETQYF. The DNA read from the CDR3 is TGTGCCAGCAGACCTTGGACTAGCCAAGAGACC.

CDR3 loop: CASSAVEPIEQFF. The DNA read from the CDR3 is TGTGCCAGCTCAGCGGTAGAACCCATTGAG. V is TRBV18 and J is TRBJ2-1; D is unresolved. The CDR3 is cut off 3 residues early in the read; its end comes from the germline J gene. There are 13 residues in the CDR3. Germline values: CDR1 KGHSH, CDR2 LQKENI. V was trimmed by 5 bases and J by 9 bases, leaving 14 bases between them.

This clone ranks as medium-sized in terms of frequency. The read is 3 residues too short to cover the CDR3 end, so that end is filled in from the germline J gene. The chain combines TRBV13 with TRBJ2-6, with 7 bases aligning to TRBD1. The CDR3 loop spans 15 amino acids. The J segment lost 3 bases and the V segment lost 7 bases, leaving 6 bases of the junction unmatched. Germline CDR1 and CDR2: PRHDT and FYEKMQ (reference sequence). CDR3 sequence: CASKVRGHGANVLTF. The part of the CDR3 DNA that was read is TGTGCCAGCAAAGTAAGGGGGCATGGGGCCAACGTC.

Notes on this clone: Read coverage stops 3 residues before the CDR3 terminus; the germline J gene supplies the remainder. The V gene is TRBV20-1, the J gene TRBJ2-5; D might be TRBD1 (5 bases). Trimming shortened V by 5 bases and J by 1 base, and 11 bases separated the two germline ends. Per the germline V gene, CDR1 is DFQATT and CDR2 is SNEGSKA (reference sequence). The CDR3 loop spans 13 amino acids. CDR3 loop: CSADDSTQETQYF. The CDR3 bases that were read are TGCAGTGCTGACGACAGTACCCAAGAGACC.

As to this clone: The CDR3 end is not reached by the read, which stops 3 residues before it; the germline J gene fills it in. The chain couples TRBV5-4 to TRBJ2-5, with 9 nucleotides matching TRBD1. Germline CDR1 SGHNT, CDR2 YYREEE (reference sequence). The length of the CDR3 is 14 residues. With V trimmed by 0 bases and J by 4 bases, 1 base remained unmatched. CDR3 residues: CASSLGDRVETQYF. The part of the CDR3 DNA that was read is TGTGCCAGCAGCTTGGGGGACAGGGTAGAGACC.

Turning to this clone: The read halts 3 residues ahead of the CDR3 end, with the missing end drawn from the germline J gene. This chain uses TRBV2 with TRBJ2-5; D unclear. The CDR3 is 15 residues long. Germline values: CDR1 SNHLY, CDR2 FYNNEI. Trimming shortened V by 6 bases and J by 1 base, and 15 bases separated the two germline ends. The covered CDR3 bases are TGTGCCAGCAGACGAGAGATACAGTCCCAAGAGACC. Translated, it gives CASRREIQSQET. The entire CDR3 is CASRREIQSQETQYF.

Concerning this clone itself: The read halts 3 residues ahead of the CDR3 end, with the missing end drawn from the germline J gene. V usage is TRBV5-1 and J usage is TRBJ1-1; TRBD1 might be the D (5 bases). Germline CDR1 SGHRS, CDR2 YFSETQ. The ends were cut back, 0 bases at V and 3 bases at J, with 9 bases in the middle. The CDR3 runs 14 residues. Here the CDR3 reads CASSLVGGDTEAFF. The covered CDR3 bases are TGCGCCAGCAGCTTGGTGGGGGGAGACACTGAA.

About this clone itself: The CDR3 extends 3 residues past the end of the read, so its final part is completed from the germline J gene. V usage is TRBV6-1 and J usage is TRBJ1-5; no firm D call. Trimming removed 3 bases at V and 2 bases at J, with 5 bases between. The V gene's germline CDR1 is MNHNS and CDR2 SASEGT. The CDR3 is 13 residues long. The CDR3 region is CASSDQGNQPQHF. The CDR3 DNA, read in part, is TGTGCCAGCAGTGACCAGGGCAATCAGCCC.

A remark on this clone: A junction boundary mismatches the germline segment, possibly from a read error. From the germline J gene comes the end of the CDR3, since the read stops 3 residues before it. The gene calls are TRBV20-1 and TRBJ1-1; D is unclear. This CDR3 is built from 12 residues. CDR1 and CDR2 from the germline V gene are DFQATT and SNEGSKA (reference sequence). The sequenced CDR3 bases are TGCAGTGCGAGAGGGCATCAGATTCTA. Encoded protein: CSARGHQIL. The CDR3 in its entirety is CSARGHQILAFF.

Remarks on this clone: The CDR3 extends 3 residues past the end of the read, so its final part is completed from the germline J gene. The chain couples TRBV19 to TRBJ1-2; tentatively, D is TRBD1 (6 bases). Germline loops: CDR1 LNHDA, CDR2 SQIVND (reference sequence). This CDR3 contains 14 residues. CDR3 protein: CASSTPGAFWGYTF. The CDR3 DNA, read in part, is TGTGCCAGTAGTACACCAGGGGCGTTCTGGGGC.

Of note for this clone: The CDR3 is cut off 3 residues early in the read; its end comes from the germline J gene. The chain combines TRBV7-9 with TRBJ1-4; 9 positions agree with TRBD1. Trimming at V came to 6 bases and at J to 7 bases, leaving 3 bases not matched to a gene. The V gene's germline CDR1 is SEHNR and CDR2 FQNEAQ (reference sequence). The CDR3 has 13 residues. The sequenced CDR3 bases are TGTGCCAGCAGACAGGGGGCGTTTGAAAAA. It translates to CASRQGAFEK. The entire CDR3 protein reads CASRQGAFEKLFF.

The covered CDR3 bases are TGTGCCAGCAGCCGAGACAGCGTCTATGGC. It translates to CASSRDSVYG. The complete CDR3 sequence is CASSRDSVYGYTF. The gene calls are TRBV5-6 and TRBJ1-2; possible D gene TRBD1, 5 bases. The observed sequence ends 3 residues before the CDR3 terminus, with the missing tail filled in from the germline J gene. The germline V gene encodes CDR1 SGHDT and CDR2 YYEEEE. The CDR3 length is 13 residues. Between the trimmed V and J ends, which lost 4 bases and 4 bases, there was a span of 11 bases.